This T cell receptor (beta chain) was documented in a study of blood T cell repertoires in COVID-19. Overall study context: There were acute and convalescent COVID-19 samples, and they came from the United States, Italy and Spain. The cDNA or gDNA used as material had been derived from T cells, B-cell-depleted T cells, or PBMCs.

V lost 5 bases and J lost 0; bases outside the gene matches: 13. CDR1 and CDR2 from the germline V gene are MNHNY and SVGAGI (reference sequence). The CDR3 runs to 18 residues. This clone has a handful of counts. Original methodology: The assay estimated nucleated cells by amplifying reference gene primers. The table came from immunoSEQ multiplex PCR; TCRdb's copy has only in-frame clones and leaves some out. V and J calls and clone size are those listed in that table; D and trimming were worked out from the DNA. The sample yields fewer than 150,000 clones, approximately 84% seen once. The source material was peripheral blood. The source of this sequence is a human donor in a cohort sampled during active COVID-19. V gene TRBV6-6 combines with J gene TRBJ2-4, with 7 bases lining up with TRBD1. CDR3 DNA: TGTGCCAGCAGTCCAGGGGGAACCGATGTACTAGCCAAAAACATTCAGTACTTC. Protein sequence: CASSPGGTDVLAKNIQYF.